The present T cell receptor (beta chain) was sequenced within a study of immune heterogeneity within non-small cell lung tumors. Study at large: The tumor set comprised a few squamous cell carcinomas and around eleven non-squamous carcinomas (plus 1 not otherwise specified). General study points: Individual patients showed largely nonoverlapping sets of high-frequency T-cell receptor beta clonotypes. Recurrence of identical dominant CDR3 beta clonotypes was observed across tumor sites within a patient, alongside site-unique high-frequency clones.

Comment on this clonotype: Its specificity is unknown. A single base separates this from a much larger clone, so it may be a read error.

Amplification of the TCR beta CDR3 was achieved through multiplex PCR with 32 V and 13 J primers. TCRdb fed the multiplex PCR reads into MiXCR, producing one record per CDR3 protein. The sample consists of approximately 5,000 distinct CDR3 sequences, around 23% of them appearing once. The CDR3 is 14 amino acids. The starting template was genomic DNA from bulk tumor, 450 to 650 ng per sample. Primary tumors were biopsied several times each, far apart, intraoperatively. Curative operations were performed on patients who had untreated, newly diagnosed non-small cell lung cancer. It was newly diagnosed non-small cell lung cancer patients having surgery with curative intent who served as donors.

The clonotype originates from a woman in her sixties with non-small cell lung cancer. Material for sequencing was lung tumor tissue. This chain connects TRBV12-3 or TRBV12-4 to TRBJ1-1, with D perhaps matching TRBD1 (5 bases). In DNA, the CDR3 is TGTGTCAGCAGTCCGGGGAGGGGGAACACTGAAGCTTTCTTT. Encoded protein: CVSSPGRGNTEAFF.